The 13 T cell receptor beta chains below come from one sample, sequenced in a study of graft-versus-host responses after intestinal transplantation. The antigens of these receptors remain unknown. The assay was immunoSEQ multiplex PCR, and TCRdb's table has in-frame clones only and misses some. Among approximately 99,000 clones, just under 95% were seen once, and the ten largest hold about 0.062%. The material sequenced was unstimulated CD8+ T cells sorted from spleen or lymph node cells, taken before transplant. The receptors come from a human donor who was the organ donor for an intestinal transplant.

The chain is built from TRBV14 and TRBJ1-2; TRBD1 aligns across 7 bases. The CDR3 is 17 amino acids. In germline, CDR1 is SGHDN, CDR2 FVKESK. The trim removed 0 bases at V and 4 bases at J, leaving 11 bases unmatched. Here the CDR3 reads CASSQDTGVNLRYGYTF. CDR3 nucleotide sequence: TGTGCCAGCAGCCAAGACACAGGGGTTAATCTCCGCTATGGCTACACCTTC.

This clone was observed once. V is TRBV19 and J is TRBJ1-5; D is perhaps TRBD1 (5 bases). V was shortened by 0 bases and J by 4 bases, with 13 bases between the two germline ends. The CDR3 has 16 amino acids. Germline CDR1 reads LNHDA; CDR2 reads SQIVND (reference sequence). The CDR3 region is CASSIDLGGENQPQHF. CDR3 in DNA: TGTGCCAGTAGTATAGATCTAGGAGGGGAGAATCAGCCCCAGCATTTT.

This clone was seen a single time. The CDR3 reads CASSLAPLPHNEQFF. Written as DNA, the CDR3 is TGTGCCAGCAGCTTAGCCCCTCTTCCCCACAATGAGCAGTTCTTC. The chain couples TRBV7-9 to TRBJ2-1; D gene unclear. V lost 0 bases to trimming and J lost 5 bases, with 11 bases between them. There are 15 residues in the CDR3. Germline V gives CDR1 SEHNR, CDR2 FQNEAQ (reference sequence).

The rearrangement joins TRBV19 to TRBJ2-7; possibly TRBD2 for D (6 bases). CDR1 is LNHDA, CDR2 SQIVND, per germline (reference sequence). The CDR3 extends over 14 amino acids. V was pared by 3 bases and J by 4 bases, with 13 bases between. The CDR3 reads CASSMGGPAYEQYF. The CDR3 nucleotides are TGTGCCAGTAGTATGGGGGGTCCCGCTTACGAGCAGTACTTC.

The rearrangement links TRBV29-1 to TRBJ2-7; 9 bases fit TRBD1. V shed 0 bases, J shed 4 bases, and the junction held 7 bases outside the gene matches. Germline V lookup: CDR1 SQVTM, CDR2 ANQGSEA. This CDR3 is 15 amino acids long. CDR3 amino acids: CSVEDPQGAGYEQYF. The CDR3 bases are TGCAGCGTTGAAGACCCACAGGGGGCAGGGTACGAGCAGTACTTC.

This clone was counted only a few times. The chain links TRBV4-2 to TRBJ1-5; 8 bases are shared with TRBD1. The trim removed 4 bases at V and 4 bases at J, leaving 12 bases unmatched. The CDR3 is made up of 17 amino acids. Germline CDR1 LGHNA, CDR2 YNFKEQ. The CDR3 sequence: CASSPRTGPYRNQPQHF. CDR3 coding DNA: TGTGCCAGCAGCCCAAGGACAGGGCCTTACCGGAATCAGCCCCAGCATTTT.

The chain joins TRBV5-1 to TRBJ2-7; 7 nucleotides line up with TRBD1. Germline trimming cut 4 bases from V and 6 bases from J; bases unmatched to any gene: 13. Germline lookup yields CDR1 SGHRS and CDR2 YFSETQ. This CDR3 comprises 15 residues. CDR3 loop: CASSHGTVLYGEQYF. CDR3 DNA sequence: TGCGCCAGCAGCCATGGGACAGTTTTATATGGCGAGCAGTACTTC.

The CDR3 sequence: CASSLLQDRANYGYTF. The CDR3, as DNA: TGTGCCAGCAGCCTCCTCCAAGACAGGGCCAACTATGGCTACACCTTC. The chain links TRBV7-9 to TRBJ1-2, with 7 bases aligning to TRBD1. V shed 5 bases, J shed 2 bases, and the junction held 11 bases outside the gene matches. Germline lookup yields CDR1 SEHNR and CDR2 FQNEAQ (reference sequence). The CDR3 runs to 16 residues. The entire variable domain, with the rest obtained from reference TRBV7-9 and TRBJ1-2, is as follows: DTGVSQNPRHKITKRGQNVTFRCDPISEHNRLYWYRQTLGQGPEFLTYFQNEAQLEKSRLLSDRFSAERPKGSFSTLEIQRTEQGDSAMYLCASSLLQDRANYGYTFGSGTRLTVV.

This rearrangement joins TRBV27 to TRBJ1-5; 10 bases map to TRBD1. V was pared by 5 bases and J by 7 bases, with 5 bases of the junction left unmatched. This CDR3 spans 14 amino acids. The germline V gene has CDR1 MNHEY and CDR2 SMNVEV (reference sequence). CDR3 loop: CASSNGTGDQPQHF. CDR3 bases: TGTGCCAGCAGTAATGGGACAGGGGACCAGCCCCAGCATTTT.

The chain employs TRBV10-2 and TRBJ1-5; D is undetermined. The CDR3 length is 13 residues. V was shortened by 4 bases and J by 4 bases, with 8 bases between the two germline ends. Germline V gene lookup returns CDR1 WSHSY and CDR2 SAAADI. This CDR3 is CASSGYGNQPQHF. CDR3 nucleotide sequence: TGCGCCAGCAGTGGGTACGGGAATCAGCCCCAGCATTTT.

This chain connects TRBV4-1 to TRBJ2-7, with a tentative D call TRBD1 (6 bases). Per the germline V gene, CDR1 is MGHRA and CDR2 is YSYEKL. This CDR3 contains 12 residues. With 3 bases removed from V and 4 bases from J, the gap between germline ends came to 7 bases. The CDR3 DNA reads TGCGCCAGCAGCCAGAGGGGGTACGAGCAGTACTTC. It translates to CASSQRGYEQYF.

The CDR3 reads CASSLQRGQYF. CDR3 DNA: TGTGCCAGCAGCTTGCAACGGGGTCAGTATTTT. The V and J genes are TRBV5-5 and TRBJ2-3, with D possibly matching TRBD2 (5 bases). Germline values: CDR1 SGHKS, CDR2 YYEKEE (reference sequence). Trimming pared 1 base from V and 12 bases from J, leaving 9 bases between. The CDR3 loop spans 11 amino acids.

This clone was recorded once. This CDR3 is CASSLQGVGYGYTF. The CDR3 DNA sequence: TGTGCCAGCAGCCTACAAGGGGTGGGCTATGGCTACACCTTC. The rearrangement joins TRBV27 to TRBJ1-2; perhaps TRBD1 as D (5 bases). Germline values: CDR1 MNHEY, CDR2 SMNVEV (reference sequence). The V gene lost 6 bases and the J gene lost 4 bases, with 15 bases spanning the gap. CDR3 length: 14 amino acids.